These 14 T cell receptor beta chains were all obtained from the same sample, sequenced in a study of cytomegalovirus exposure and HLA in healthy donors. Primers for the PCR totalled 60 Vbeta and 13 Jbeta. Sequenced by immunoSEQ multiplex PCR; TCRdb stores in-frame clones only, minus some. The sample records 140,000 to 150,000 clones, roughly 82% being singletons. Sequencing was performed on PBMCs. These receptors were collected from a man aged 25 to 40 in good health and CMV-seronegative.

The CDR3, as DNA: TGTGCCAGCAGTGCCGAGAGACTAGATACGCAGTATTTT. Protein: CASSAERLDTQYF. The chain couples TRBV6-4 to TRBJ2-3, with D unclear. This CDR3 is built from 13 residues. The germline V and J ends were trimmed by 4 bases and 5 bases, with 10 bases remaining between them. Germline V gene sequence: CDR1 MRHNA, CDR2 SNTAGT.

CDR3 coding DNA: TGTGCCAGCAACTTGAACACTGAAGCTTTCTTT. This gives the protein CASNLNTEAFF. The chain combines TRBV28 with TRBJ1-1; D uncertain. CDR3 length: 11 residues. Trimming pared 7 bases from V and 0 bases from J, leaving 3 bases between. Per germline, CDR1 MDHEN and CDR2 SYDVKM.

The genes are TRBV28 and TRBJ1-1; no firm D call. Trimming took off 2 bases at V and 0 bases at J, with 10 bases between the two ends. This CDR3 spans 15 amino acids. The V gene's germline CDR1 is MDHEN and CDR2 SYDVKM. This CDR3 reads CASSLSGNMNTEAFF. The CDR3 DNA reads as TGTGCCAGCAGTTTAAGCGGGAACATGAACACTGAAGCTTTCTTT.

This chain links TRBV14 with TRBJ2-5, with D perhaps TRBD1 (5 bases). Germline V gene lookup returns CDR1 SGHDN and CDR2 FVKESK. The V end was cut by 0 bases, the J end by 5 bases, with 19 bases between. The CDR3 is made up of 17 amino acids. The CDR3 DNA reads TGTGCCAGCAGCCAAGAGGGTGGGGCGGCGCCCCAGGAGACCCAGTACTTC. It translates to CASSQEGGAAPQETQYF.

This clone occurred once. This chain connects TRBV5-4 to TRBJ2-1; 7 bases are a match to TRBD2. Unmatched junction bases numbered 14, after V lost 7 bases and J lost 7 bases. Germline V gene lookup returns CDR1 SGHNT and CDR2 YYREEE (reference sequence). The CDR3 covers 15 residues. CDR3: CASGVAGVTFNEQFF. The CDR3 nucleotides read TGTGCCAGCGGGGTGGCGGGGGTTACCTTTAATGAGCAGTTCTTC.

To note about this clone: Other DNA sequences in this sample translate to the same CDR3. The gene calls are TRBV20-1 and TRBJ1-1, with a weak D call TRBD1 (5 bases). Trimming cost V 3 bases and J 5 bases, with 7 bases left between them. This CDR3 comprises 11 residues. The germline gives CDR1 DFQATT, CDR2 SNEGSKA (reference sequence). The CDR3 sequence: CSASRGTEAFF. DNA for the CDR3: TGCAGTGCTAGCCGGGGGACTGAAGCTTTCTTT.

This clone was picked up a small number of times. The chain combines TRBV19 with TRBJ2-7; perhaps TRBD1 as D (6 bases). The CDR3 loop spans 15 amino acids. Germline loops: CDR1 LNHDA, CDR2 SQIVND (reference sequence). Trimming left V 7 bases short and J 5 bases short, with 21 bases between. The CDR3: CASKGRGVSWDEQYF. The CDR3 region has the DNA TGTGCCAGTAAAGGCAGGGGCGTCTCTTGGGACGAGCAGTACTTC. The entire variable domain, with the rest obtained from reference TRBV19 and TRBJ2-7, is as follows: DGGITQSPKYLFRKEGQNVTLSCEQNLNHDAMYWYRQDPGQGLRLIYYSQIVNDFQKGDIAEGYSVSREKKESFPLTVTSAQKNPTAFYLCASKGRGVSWDEQYFGPGTRLTVT.

This CDR3 is CASSQEKGERTEAFF. CDR3 bases: TGCGCCAGCAGCCAAGAGAAGGGAGAAAGAACTGAAGCTTTCTTT. The genes are TRBV4-1 and TRBJ1-1; no reliable D call. Germline V gene data show CDR1 as MGHRA and CDR2 as YSYEKL. The CDR3 has 15 amino acids. Trimming took 0 bases from V and 5 from J, leaving 13 bases between them.

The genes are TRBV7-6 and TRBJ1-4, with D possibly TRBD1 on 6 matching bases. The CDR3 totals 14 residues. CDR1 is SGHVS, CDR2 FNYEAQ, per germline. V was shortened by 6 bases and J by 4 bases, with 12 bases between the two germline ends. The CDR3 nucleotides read TGTGCCAGCAGTTCCGGGACACTTAATGAAAAACTGTTTTTT. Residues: CASSSGTLNEKLFF.

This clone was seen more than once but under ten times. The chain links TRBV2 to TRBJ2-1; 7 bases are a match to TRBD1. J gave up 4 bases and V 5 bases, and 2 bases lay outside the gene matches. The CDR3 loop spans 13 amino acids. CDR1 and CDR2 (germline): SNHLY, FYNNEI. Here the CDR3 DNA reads TGTGCCAGCAGTCCGGGACAGTACAATGAGCAGTTCTTC. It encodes CASSPGQYNEQFF. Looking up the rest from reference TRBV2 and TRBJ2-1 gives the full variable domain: EPEVTQTPSHQVTQMGQEVILRCVPISNHLYFYWYRQILGQKVEFLVSFYNNEISEKSEIFDDQFSVERPDGSNFTLKIRSTKLEDSAMYFCASSPGQYNEQFFGPGTRLTVL.

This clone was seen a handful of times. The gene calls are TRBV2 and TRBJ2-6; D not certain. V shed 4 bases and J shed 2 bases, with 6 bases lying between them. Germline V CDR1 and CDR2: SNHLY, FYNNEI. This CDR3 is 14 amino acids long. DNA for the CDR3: TGTGCCAGCAGTGCGGTGGCTGGGGCCAACGTCCTGACTTTC. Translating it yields CASSAVAGANVLTF. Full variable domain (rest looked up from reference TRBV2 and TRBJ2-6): EPEVTQTPSHQVTQMGQEVILRCVPISNHLYFYWYRQILGQKVEFLVSFYNNEISEKSEIFDDQFSVERPDGSNFTLKIRSTKLEDSAMYFCASSAVAGANVLTFGAGSRLTVL.

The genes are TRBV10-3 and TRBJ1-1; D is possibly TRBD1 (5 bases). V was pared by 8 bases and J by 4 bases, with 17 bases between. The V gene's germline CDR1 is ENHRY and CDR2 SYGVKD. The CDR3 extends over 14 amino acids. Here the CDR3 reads CAIGRHGGGTEAFF. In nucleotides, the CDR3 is TGTGCCATCGGGCGACACGGGGGAGGCACTGAAGCTTTCTTT.

CDR3 sequence (DNA): TGTGCCAGTAGTATTTTTCCTAGCGGGATTTACAATGAGCAGTTCTTC. Protein sequence: CASSIFPSGIYNEQFF. The chain combines TRBV19 with TRBJ2-1; 9 bases fit TRBD2. The CDR3 length is 16 residues. Germline V gene sequence: CDR1 LNHDA, CDR2 SQIVND (reference sequence). Unmatched junction bases numbered 7, after V lost 3 bases and J lost 4 bases.

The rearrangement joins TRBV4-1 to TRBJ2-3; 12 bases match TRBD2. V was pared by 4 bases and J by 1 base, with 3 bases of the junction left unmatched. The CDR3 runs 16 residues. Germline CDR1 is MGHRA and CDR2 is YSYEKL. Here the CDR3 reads CASSPLAGGGTDTQYF. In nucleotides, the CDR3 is TGCGCCAGCAGCCCACTAGCGGGGGGCGGCACAGATACGCAGTATTTT.